This TCR beta chain appears in the sequencing data of a study of immune heterogeneity within non-small cell lung tumors. Whole-study findings and limits: Identical dominant CDR3 beta clonotypes were found recurring across a patient's tumor sites, along with site-unique high-frequency clones.

About this clonotype itself: Its target is unknown. This may be a read error, as it is one base from a much larger clone.

Amplification of TCR beta CDR3 was performed by multiplex PCR with 32 V and 13 J primers. TCRdb itself ran the multiplex PCR reads through MiXCR, one entry per CDR3 protein. This table holds about 2,900 distinct CDR3 sequences, 20% to 25% found once. The CDR3 extends over 14 amino acids. Germline V gene data show CDR1 as LGHDT and CDR2 as YNNKEL (reference sequence). As template, the study used bulk tumor genomic DNA at roughly 600 ng per sample. Multiple widely separated biopsies were taken from each primary tumor at surgery. It was patients with untreated, newly diagnosed non-small cell lung cancer who underwent curative surgery.

The chain links TRBV3-1 to TRBJ2-3, with D possibly being TRBD2 (5 bases). The clonotype comes from a man aged 55 to 69 with non-small cell lung cancer. Specimen: lung tumor tissue. The DNA for the CDR3 is TGTGCCAGCAGCCCGACTGCTCGGGGAGATACGGAGTATTTT. It translates to CASSPTARGDTEYF.